This TCR beta chain was obtained from a study of spatial heterogeneity in lung cancer. Study-level information: Within raw reads, each unique TCR and UMI combination appeared on average more than ten times. General study results and limits: Tumor T-cell coverage was an estimated 7% or so for alpha and 12% to 15% for beta chains. Higher tumor mutation counts went along with higher counts of expanded intratumoral alpha and beta TCRs.

This clonotype was seen ten or more times. Its antigen remains unidentified. Documented time point: sample taken at primary tumor resection. MiXCR was run by TCRdb on the 5' RACE reads, yielding one entry per CDR3 protein. Here the sample spans around 21,000 distinct CDR3 sequences, over 2.5% being singletons. There are 17 residues in the CDR3. V was shortened by 0 bases and J by 1 base, with 16 bases between the two germline ends. CDR1 and CDR2 (germline): SGHVS, FQNEAQ. The receptor was isolated from a male donor with early-stage non-small cell lung cancer. The chain uses TRBV7-8 and TRBJ2-7; D not resolved. The input for sequencing was lung tumor tissue, taken at surgery. DNA of the CDR3: TGTGCCAGCAGCTTAGCGGCAGAAATGGGTGGGTCCTACGAGCAGTACTTC. As protein: CASSLAAEMGGSYEQYF.